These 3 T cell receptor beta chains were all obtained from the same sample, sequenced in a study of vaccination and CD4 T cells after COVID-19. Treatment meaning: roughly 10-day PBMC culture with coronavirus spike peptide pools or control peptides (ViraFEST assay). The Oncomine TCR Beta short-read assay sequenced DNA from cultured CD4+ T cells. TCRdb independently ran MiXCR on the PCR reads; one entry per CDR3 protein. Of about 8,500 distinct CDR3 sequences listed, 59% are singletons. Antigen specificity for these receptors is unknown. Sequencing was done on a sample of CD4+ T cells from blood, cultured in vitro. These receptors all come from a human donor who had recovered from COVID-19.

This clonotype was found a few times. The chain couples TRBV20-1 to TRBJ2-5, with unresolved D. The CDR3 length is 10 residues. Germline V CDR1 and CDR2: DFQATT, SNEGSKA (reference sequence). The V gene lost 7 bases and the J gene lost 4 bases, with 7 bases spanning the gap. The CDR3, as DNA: TGCAGTGTTGGAGCAGAGACCCAGTACTTC. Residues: CSVGAETQYF.

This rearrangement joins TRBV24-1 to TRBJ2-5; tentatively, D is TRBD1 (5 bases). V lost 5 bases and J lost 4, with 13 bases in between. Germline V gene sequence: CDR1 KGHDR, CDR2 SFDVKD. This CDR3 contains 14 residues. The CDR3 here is CATSVQGGGETQYF. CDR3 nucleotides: TGTGCCACCAGTGTGCAGGGTGGTGGAGAGACCCAGTACTTC.

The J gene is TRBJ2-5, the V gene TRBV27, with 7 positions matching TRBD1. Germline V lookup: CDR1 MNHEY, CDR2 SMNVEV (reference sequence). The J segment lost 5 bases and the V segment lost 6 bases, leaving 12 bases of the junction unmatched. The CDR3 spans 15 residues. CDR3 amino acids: CASSSDRSSVETQYF. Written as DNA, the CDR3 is TGTGCCAGCAGCTCGGACAGGTCGTCCGTGGAGACCCAGTACTTC.